This record covers a single TCR beta chain. What this receptor recognizes is not known. No base quality values were provided; no much bigger clone lies one nucleotide off. The sample carries other DNA sequences with the same CDR3. The CDR3 runs 14 amino acids, cysteine and phenylalanine included. Just the 42-base CDR3 DNA is kept, in frame starting at base 1. As encoded in the germline V gene (reference sequence), CDR1 is LNHDA while CDR2 is SQIVND. V was cut back by 4 bases and J by 1 base, leaving a gap of 8 bases between them. The record originates from a study of blood T cell repertoires in COVID-19 (dated by TCRdb to about 2020). Some background on the complete study: Samples from collaborators originated in the United States, Italy and Spain and spanned both the acute and convalescent phases of COVID-19. The material from the prospective study consisted of cDNA or gDNA derived from T cells, B-cell-depleted T cells, or PBMCs. Deeply sampled blood TCRbeta repertoires from subjects exposed to, actively infected with, or recovered from COVID-19 were included in the dataset. The repertoires were released in a freely available public database meant as a resource for research on the immune response to SARS-CoV-2. The samples were drawn from the first 160 participants of the ongoing ImmuneRACE study and from 950 to 1,500 subjects provided by 6 global collaborators. Nearly every sample came with metadata listing a de-identified subject ID, COVID-19 status, age in years and sex. Where available, HLA class I and class II types were obtained from metadata supplied by the sample provider rather than from assay-based typing.

Points the paper makes about the study in general: The quantity of clinical and demographic metadata differed by source and by participant and was supplied without curation.

Participants in the prospective study were enrolled through a virtual design, were aged roughly 18 to 90 years, and lived in approximately 25 United States geographic areas. In the prospective study, cohorts were assigned on the basis of participant-reported clinical history obtained from a screening survey and a study questionnaire. In the prospective study, mobile phlebotomists collected whole blood, serum and a nasopharyngeal or oropharyngeal swab from each participant. Prospective study participants could optionally give additional blood draws and questionnaires over an approximately two-month period. Before DNA extraction, blood samples from the prospective study were shipped at room temperature or frozen. The immunoSEQ Assay, a bias-controlled multiplex PCR, was used to amplify TCRbeta CDR3 regions from genomic DNA. The study's own analysis went as follows. The number of nucleated cells in each sample was estimated by amplification of reference gene primers within the assay. To quantify the absolute abundance of each unique TCRbeta CDR3 rearrangement, sequence reads were collapsed and filtered. For each sample, productive Simpson clonality was calculated as the square root of Simpson's diversity index across productive rearrangements. The table comes from immuneACCESS by way of TCRdb, which keeps in-frame sequences with V and J called. Part of the clones is missing from these tables; in studies checked, under half for an unresolved V gene and the rest for unknown reasons. Clone size and the V and J calls come from that table; the DNA yielded D and trimming. Recorded for this sample are 300,000 to 500,000 clones; approximately 88% of them occurred a single time. The ten largest clones represent approximately 1% of the sample.

Sample: PBMCs or T cells enriched from blood (not recorded which). Recombination joined TRBV19 with TRBJ1-5; TRBD1 might be the D gene, on 5 matching bases. This clonotype originated in a woman in her twenties or thirties with acute COVID-19. DNA sequence: TGTGCCAGTAGTAGAGACAGAAGCAATCAGCCCCAGCATTTT. This encodes CASSRDRSNQPQHF.